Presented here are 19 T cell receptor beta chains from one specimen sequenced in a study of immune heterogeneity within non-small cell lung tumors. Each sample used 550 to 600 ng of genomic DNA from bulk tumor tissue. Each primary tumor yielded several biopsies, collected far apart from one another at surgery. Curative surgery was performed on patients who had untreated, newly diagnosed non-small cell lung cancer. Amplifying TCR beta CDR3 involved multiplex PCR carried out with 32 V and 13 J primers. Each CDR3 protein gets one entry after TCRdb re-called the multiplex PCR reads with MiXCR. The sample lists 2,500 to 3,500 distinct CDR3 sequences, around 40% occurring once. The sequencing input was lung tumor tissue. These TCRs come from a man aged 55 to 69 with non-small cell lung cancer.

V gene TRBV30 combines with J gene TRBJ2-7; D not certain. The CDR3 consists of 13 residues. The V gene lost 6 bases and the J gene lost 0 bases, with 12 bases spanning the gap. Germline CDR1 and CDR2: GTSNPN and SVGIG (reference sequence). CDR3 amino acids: CACAPGGSYEQYF. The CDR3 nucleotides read TGTGCCTGTGCCCCCGGCGGCTCCTACGAGCAGTACTTC. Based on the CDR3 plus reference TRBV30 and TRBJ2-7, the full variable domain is SQTIHQWPATLVQPVGSPLSLECTVEGTSNPNLYWYRQAAGRGLQLLFYSVGIGQISSEVPQNLSASRPQDRQFILSSKKLLLSDSGFYLCACAPGGSYEQYFGPGTRLTVT.

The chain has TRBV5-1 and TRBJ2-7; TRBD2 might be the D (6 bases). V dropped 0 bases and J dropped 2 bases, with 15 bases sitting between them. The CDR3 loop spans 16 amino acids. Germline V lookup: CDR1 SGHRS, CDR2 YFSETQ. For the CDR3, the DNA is TGCGCCAGCAGCTTGGCCTCAGGAGGGGCGGCCTACGAGCAGTACTTC. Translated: CASSLASGGAAYEQYF.

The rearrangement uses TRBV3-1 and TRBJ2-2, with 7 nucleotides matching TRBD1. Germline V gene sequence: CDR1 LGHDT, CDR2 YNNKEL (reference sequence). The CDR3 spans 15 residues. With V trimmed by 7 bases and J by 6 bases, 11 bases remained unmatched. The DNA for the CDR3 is TGTGCCAGCAACATACAGGGGCCACGGTCCGGGGAGCTGTTTTTT. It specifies CASNIQGPRSGELFF.

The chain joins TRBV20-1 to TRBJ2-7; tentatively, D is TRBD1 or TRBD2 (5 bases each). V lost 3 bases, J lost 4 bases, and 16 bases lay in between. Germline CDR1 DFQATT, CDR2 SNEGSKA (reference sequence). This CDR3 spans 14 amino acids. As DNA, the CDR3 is TGCAGTGCTAGGGGACCGACTTCGTTGTACGAGCAGTACTTC. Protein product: CSARGPTSLYEQYF.

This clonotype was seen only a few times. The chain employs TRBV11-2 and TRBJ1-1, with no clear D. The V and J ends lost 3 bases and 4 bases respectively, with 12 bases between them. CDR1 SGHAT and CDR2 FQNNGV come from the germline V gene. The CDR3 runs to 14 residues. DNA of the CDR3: TGTGCCAGCAGCTTCCGCGGTCGGGGCACTGAAGCTTTCTTT. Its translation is CASSFRGRGTEAFF.

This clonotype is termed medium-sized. The CDR3 spells CASSSMPGQINQPQHF. DNA for the CDR3: TGTGCCAGCAGCTCCATGCCGGGACAGATTAATCAGCCCCAGCATTTT. The chain joins TRBV5-8 to TRBJ1-5; 7 nucleotides agree with TRBD1. CDR1 and CDR2 from the germline V gene are SGHTS and YDEGEE. Trimming took 3 bases from V and 4 from J; bases not matched to a gene: 10. The CDR3 loop spans 16 amino acids. Looking up the rest from reference TRBV5-8 and TRBJ1-5 gives the full variable domain: EAGVTQSPTHLIKTRGQQATLRCSPISGHTSVYWYQQALGLGLQFLLWYDEGEERNRGNFPPRFSGRQFPNYSSELNVNALELEDSALYLCASSSMPGQINQPQHFGDGTRLSIL.

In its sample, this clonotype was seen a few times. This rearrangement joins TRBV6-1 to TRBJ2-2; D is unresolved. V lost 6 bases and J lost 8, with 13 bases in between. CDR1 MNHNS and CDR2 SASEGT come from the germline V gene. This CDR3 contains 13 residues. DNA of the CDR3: TGTGCCAGCAGCCCTTACCCCCGGGGGGAGCTGTTTTTT. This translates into CASSPYPRGELFF.

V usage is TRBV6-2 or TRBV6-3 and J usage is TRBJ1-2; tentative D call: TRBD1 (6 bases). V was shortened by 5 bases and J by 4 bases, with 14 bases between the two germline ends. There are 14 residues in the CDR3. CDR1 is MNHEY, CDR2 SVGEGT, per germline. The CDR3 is CASSLAGGLYGYTF. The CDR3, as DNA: TGTGCCAGCAGTCTGGCGGGGGGCCTCTATGGCTACACCTTC.

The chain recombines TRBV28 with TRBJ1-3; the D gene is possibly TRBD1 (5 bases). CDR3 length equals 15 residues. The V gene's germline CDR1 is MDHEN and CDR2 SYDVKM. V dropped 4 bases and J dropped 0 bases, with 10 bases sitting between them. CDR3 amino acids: CASSSGTGSGNTIYF. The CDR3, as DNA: TGTGCCAGCAGTTCCGGGACTGGCTCTGGAAACACCATATATTTT.

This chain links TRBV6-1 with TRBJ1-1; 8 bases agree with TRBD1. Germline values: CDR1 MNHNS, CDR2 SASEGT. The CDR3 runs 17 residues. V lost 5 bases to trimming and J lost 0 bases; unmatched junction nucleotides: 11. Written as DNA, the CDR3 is TGTGCCAGCAGTACCGGGACAGGTGAAAGAATGAACACTGAAGCTTTCTTT. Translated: CASSTGTGERMNTEAFF.

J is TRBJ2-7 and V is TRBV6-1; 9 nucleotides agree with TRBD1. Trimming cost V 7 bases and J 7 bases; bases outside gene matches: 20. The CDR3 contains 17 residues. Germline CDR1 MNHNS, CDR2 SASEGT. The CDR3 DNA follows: TGTGCCAGCATGCTACACCGGACAGGGGCGGTTTCTGGTGAGCAGTACTTC. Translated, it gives CASMLHRTGAVSGEQYF.

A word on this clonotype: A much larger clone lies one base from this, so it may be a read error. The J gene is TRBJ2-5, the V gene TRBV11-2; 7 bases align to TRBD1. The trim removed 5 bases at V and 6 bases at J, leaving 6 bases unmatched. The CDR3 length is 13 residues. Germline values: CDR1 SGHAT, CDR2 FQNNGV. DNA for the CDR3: TGTGCCAGCAGCGACAGGGTGCGAAAGACCCAGTACTTC. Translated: CASSDRVRKTQYF.

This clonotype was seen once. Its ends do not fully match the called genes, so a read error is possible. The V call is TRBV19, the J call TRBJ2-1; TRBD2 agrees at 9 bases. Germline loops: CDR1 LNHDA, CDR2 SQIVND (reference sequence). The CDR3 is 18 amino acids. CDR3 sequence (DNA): TGTTCCAGTAGTCTCAACCCCTATAGCGGGAGAAGATACAATGAGCAGTTCTTC. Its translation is CSSSLNPYSGRRYNEQFF. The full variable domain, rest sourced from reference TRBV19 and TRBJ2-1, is DGGITQSPKYLFRKEGQNVTLSCEQNLNHDAMYWYRQDPGQGLRLIYYSQIVNDFQKGDIAEGYSVSREKKESFPLTVTSAQKNPTAFYLCSSSLNPYSGRRYNEQFFGPGTRLTVL.

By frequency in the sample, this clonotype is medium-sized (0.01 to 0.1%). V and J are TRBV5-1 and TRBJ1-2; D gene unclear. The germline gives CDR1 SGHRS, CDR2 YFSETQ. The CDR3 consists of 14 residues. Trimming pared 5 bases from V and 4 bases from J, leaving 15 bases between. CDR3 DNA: TGCGCCAGCAGGTCCTACGGGGAAGGCTATGGCTACACCTTC. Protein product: CASRSYGEGYGYTF.

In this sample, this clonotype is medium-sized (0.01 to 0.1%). CDR3 sequence (DNA): TGTGCCAGCAGCTCTTCGTTTAGCGGGACCTCCTACAATGAGCAGTTCTTC. It translates to CASSSSFSGTSYNEQFF. V usage is TRBV7-2 and J usage is TRBJ2-1, with 8 bases lining up with TRBD2. The V and J ends lost 4 bases and 0 bases, in that order; junction bases with no gene match: 8. The germline V gene encodes CDR1 SGHTA and CDR2 FQGNSA. The CDR3 sequence is 17 residues long.

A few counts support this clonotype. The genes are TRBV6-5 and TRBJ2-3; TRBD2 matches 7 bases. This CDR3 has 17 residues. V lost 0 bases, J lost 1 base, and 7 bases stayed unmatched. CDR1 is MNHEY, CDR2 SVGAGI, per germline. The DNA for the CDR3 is TGTGCCAGCAGTTACTCGTCTGGAACTAGCGGCACAGATACGCAGTATTTT. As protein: CASSYSSGTSGTDTQYF.

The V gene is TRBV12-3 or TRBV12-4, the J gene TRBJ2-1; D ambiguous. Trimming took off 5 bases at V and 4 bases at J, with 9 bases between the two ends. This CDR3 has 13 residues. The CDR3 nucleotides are TGTGCCAGCAGTCCGGACCAATACAATGAGCAGTTCTTC. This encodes CASSPDQYNEQFF.

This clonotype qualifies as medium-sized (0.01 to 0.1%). DNA for the CDR3: TGTGCCAGCAGTTACGCTAGCGGGAGTTATTCAGGGGACGAGCAGTTCTTC. Translating gives CASSYASGSYSGDEQFF. The gene calls are TRBV6-5 and TRBJ2-1, with TRBD2 identical over 10 bases. CDR3 length: 17 amino acids. The V and J ends lost 2 bases and 10 bases, in that order; junction bases with no gene match: 14. The germline V gene encodes CDR1 MNHEY and CDR2 SVGAGI.

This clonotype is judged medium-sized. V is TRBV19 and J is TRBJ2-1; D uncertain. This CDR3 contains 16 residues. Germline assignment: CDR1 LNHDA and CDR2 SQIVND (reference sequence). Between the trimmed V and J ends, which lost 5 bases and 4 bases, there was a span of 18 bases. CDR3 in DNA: TGTGCCAGTAGTCGATCGGCGCGGAGACCATACAATGAGCAGTTCTTC. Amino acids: CASSRSARRPYNEQFF.